This T cell receptor beta chain was found in a study of T cells in Graves' hyperthyroidism and ophthalmopathy. Study information: At the time of initial diagnosis and before any treatment, peripheral blood was collected.

Germline-derived CDR1 and CDR2 are SGHAT and FQNNGV. Trimming pared 5 bases from V and 8 bases from J, leaving 18 bases between. The CDR3 length is 14 residues. Amplification yielded TCR beta CDR3 regions, with RNA transcripts as the source. The HTBI primer set served for first-round RT-PCR of the TCR CDR3. Each CDR3 protein gets one entry after TCRdb re-called the multiplex PCR reads with MiXCR. The repertoire holds approximately 430,000 distinct CDR3 sequences, with about a sixth as singletons. This clonotype was seen only once. The chain is built from TRBV11-2 and TRBJ1-2, with a tentative D call TRBD1 (6 bases). The TCR sequence derives from a woman aged 18 to 35 with Graves' hyperthyroidism. The sample was blood. The CDR3 DNA follows: TGTGCCAGCAGCCTCGCTGAGGGGGAAACGGGCTACACCTTC. Its translation is CASSLAEGETGYTF.